This T cell receptor (beta chain) appears in the sequencing data of a study of naive and memory T cell subsets. Notes on the study in general: Naive and memory repertoire findings lacked a ground truth for validation. Over 85% of naive TCR sequences appeared only once, unlike memory subsets.

Sequential positive selection took CD4 T cells first, then CD8 T cells. Cells stained for CD3, CD4, CD8, CD45RA, CD27 and viability were sorted into four CD45RA/CD27 subsets. Both TRBC1 and TRBC2 were covered by a beta constant-region primer of two equimolar oligonucleotides. Four rounds of PCR amplified the ligated cDNA using nested alpha and beta constant-region primers plus SP2. A single record per CDR3 protein comes from TCRdb applying MiXCR to the UMI-ligation and nested PCR reads. Of around 18,000 distinct CDR3 sequences listed, roughly 10% are singletons. Notes on this clonotype: Its specificity is unknown.

What was sequenced was central memory CD8+ T cells from blood. This sequence originates from a human donor in good health.

The CDR3 DNA is TGCGCCAGCAGCCAAGATTATGACGGGACCGCATACAATGAGCAGTTCTTC. This encodes CASSQDYDGTAYNEQFF. The rearrangement joins TRBV4-3 to TRBJ2-1; D could derive from TRBD1 or TRBD2 (5 bases each). Per germline, CDR1 LGHNA and CDR2 YSLEER. The CDR3 has 17 residues. The ends were cut back, 0 bases at V and 4 bases at J, with 16 bases in the middle.